This TCR beta chain originates from a study of type 1 regulatory T cells. About the study: T-allo10 is an in vitro-generated, Tr1-enriched CD4 T cell product specific for alloantigen.

By its share, this clonotype is medium-sized. The antigen is unknown. The graft donor-derived T-allo10 cells reportedly recognize host alloantigens, are anergic, and suppress alloantigen-specifically. From the reads, TCRdb called clonotypes with MiXCR, one entry per CDR3 protein. The sample shows 60,000 to 80,000 distinct CDR3 sequences, 63% of them seen only once. This CDR3 is built from 15 residues. V dropped 4 bases and J dropped 1; count of bases not matched to a gene: 8. Per the germline V gene, CDR1 is SGHRS and CDR2 is YFSETQ. Sequences were obtained from cultured T cells, either the whole culture or a sorted T cell fraction (not recorded which). The sample's subset: Tr1-enriched cell product generated in vitro against host alloantigens. The sequence derives from a human donor in good health. This chain links TRBV5-1 with TRBJ2-7; 7 bases align to TRBD1. CDR3 nucleotide sequence: TGCGCCAGCAGCATCCCGGGACAGAGGTCCTACGAGCAGTACTTC. It is translated as CASSIPGQRSYEQYF.